This TCR beta chain stems from a study of neurological immune-mediated disorders (dated by TCRdb to between 2018 and 2021). With respect to the entire study: Peripheral blood TCR-beta repertoires from patients with HTLV-I-associated myelopathy (HAM/TSP), patients with multiple sclerosis, and healthy controls were compared in the study using UMI-based sequencing. Alongside PBMC samples, the set of fewer than 110 TCR-beta libraries contained longitudinal samples, technical triplicates, and paired CD4+ and CD8+ T-cell subsets that had been sorted. The cohort included approximately 68 subjects: some 14 with HAM/TSP, about 35 with multiple sclerosis, and around 20 healthy controls.

The healthy controls were volunteers from a blood bank in Maryland, USA. For the unsorted PBMC libraries, 2 million PBMCs were stored in RNAlater at -80 degrees C until RNA extraction and were used to generate the libraries. Peripheral blood was subjected to Ficoll-Hypaque density gradient centrifugation to isolate PBMCs, which were then cryopreserved in liquid nitrogen. This clonotype was detected ten times or more. Its cognate antigen has yet to be identified. Per-base quality was not reported, and no clone a single base away is much larger than it. cDNA was synthesized by template-switch 5'RACE using a primer with a 10-nucleotide random unique molecular identifier that tagged each TCR transcript. Every sequencing run covered 15-18 subjects and yielded more than 160 million TCR-beta sequences. Total RNA was extracted with the RNeasy kit. Using the KAPA Real-time Library Amplification kit, TCR-beta VDJ regions were amplified with primers for the TCR constant region and the 5'RACE anchor. Sample indexes and Illumina adaptors were added in a first PCR, and a second PCR then increased library yield. After Ampure bead purification, the roughly 650 bp TCR product was size-selected on a 2% E-gel SizeSelection system. Before pooling, library quality was checked on a Bioanalyzer, concentration was measured with Qubit, and libraries were quantified with the Kapa Library Quantification kit. An Illumina HiSeq 2500 was used to sequence the libraries paired-end at 2 x 150 bp. To increase sequence diversity, about 24-32% phiX was spiked into each library pool. As for the authors' bioinformatics: Quality-filtered reads were processed with the UMI-based MiGEC pipeline, which removed over 85% of raw TCR sequences during error correction. IMGT germline references were used for alignment of VDJ genes, and clonotypes were defined by a unique CDR3 amino acid sequence together with V-J genes. Clonal expansion, Shannon diversity and CDR3 relatedness (CalcPairwiseDistances, ClusterSamples) were evaluated with VDJtools, and phylogenetic trees were built with CLCbio workbench. Expanded clones were defined as having at least 8 unique UMIs, based on coefficient-of-variation modelling across technical triplicates. TCRdb ran its own pipeline on the public reads, namely fastp trimming at Q25 and MiXCR clone calling, and kept in-frame beta chains. Entries are consolidated by CDR3 protein sequence, retaining the most common genes and DNA. The V and J calls and clone size come from TCRdb's table, not from the authors' own analysis. For this sample the table gives approximately 74,000 distinct CDR3 sequences, of which 9.4% were detected only once. The ten largest clonotypes hold about 1.7% of the sample.

Study-wide conclusions, independent of this receptor: TCR clonal expansion was highest in HAM/TSP patients and lowest in MS patients, with MS patients falling below even healthy controls. Across subjects, expanded clones never shared an identical CDR3 amino acid sequence, which suggests that the TCR-beta repertoires in every group were private.

The receptor comes from a man aged 45-60 years in good health. Specimen: PBMCs.

This receptor carries the CDR3 CASSLEDRVAMAEAFF. In nucleotides, the sequence is TGTGCCAGCAGCTTAGAAGATCGGGTTGCGATGGCTGAAGCTTTCTTT. The sequence joins TRBV7-2 to TRBJ1-1; the D gene remains uncertain. The germline V gene gives CDR1 as SGHTA and CDR2 as FQGNSA. V is shortened by 1 base, J by 6 bases, and the region joining them spans 18 bases. The cysteine opens and the phenylalanine closes a CDR3 of 16 amino acids. The retained sequence is limited to the CDR3, 48 bases, with the frame set at the first base.